This TCR beta chain was identified during a study of identical twins. This clonotype has a handful of counts. What it binds is not known. Points from the study as a whole: It was out-of-frame TCR alpha sharing in monozygotic twins that models underestimated.

No donor was unhealthy or non-Caucasian. A universal primer site was incorporated via template switching, and the cDNA contained unique molecular identifiers. TCRdb passed the 5' RACE reads through MiXCR, listing each CDR3 protein once. The sample records about 810,000 distinct CDR3 sequences, 9% to 15% being singletons. Germline loops: CDR1 MGHRA, CDR2 YSYEKL. The CDR3 sequence is 16 residues long. V dropped 7 bases and J dropped 8; count of bases not matched to a gene: 15. Separately, the same data were catalogued under a study of yellow fever vaccine responses in identical twins.

This receptor was taken from a woman between 18 and 30 years old in good health. V usage is TRBV4-1 and J usage is TRBJ2-1; 9 positions agree with TRBD2. Sequencing was carried out using PBMCs. The CDR3 sequence is CASKPMTAGGPYEQFF. The DNA for the CDR3 is TGCGCCAGCAAGCCAATGACGGCGGGGGGGCCTTATGAGCAGTTCTTC.